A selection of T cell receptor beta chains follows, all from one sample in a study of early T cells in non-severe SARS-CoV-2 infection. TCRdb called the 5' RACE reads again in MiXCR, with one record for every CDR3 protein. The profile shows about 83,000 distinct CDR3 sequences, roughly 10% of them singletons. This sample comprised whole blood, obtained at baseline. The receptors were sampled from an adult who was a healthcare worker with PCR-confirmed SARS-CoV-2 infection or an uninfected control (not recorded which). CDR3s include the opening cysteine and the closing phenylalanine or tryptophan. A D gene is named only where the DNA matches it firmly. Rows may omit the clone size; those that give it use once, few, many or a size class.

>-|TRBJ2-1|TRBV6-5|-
TGTGCCAGCAGTTACTCTGGGGGGCCCCTCTACAATGAGCAGTTCTTC
CASSYSGGPLYNEQFF
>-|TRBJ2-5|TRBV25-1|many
TGTGCCAGCAGTGAATCGGACAGATACCAAGAGACCCAGTACTTC
CASSESDRYQETQYF
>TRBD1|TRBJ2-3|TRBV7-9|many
TGTGCCAGCAGCCCGCCCGGAAGGGGGCGGATGGGTAAGCAGTATTTT
CASSPPGRGRMGKQYF
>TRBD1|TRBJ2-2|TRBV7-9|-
TGTGCCAGCAGCCAGGACGGACAGGGAATGGCCGGGGAGCTGTTTTTT
CASSQDGQGMAGELFF
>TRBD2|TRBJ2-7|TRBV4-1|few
TGCGCCAGCAGCGCCACCGGGACTAGCGTTGACGAGCAGTACTTC
CASSATGTSVDEQYF
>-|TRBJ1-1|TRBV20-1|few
TGCAGTGCCCCCCCCGTGGGGAGCGAAGCTTTCTTT
CSAPPVGSEAFF
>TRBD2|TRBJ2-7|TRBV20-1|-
TGCAGTGCCCTCCCGGGACTAGCGACCTACGAGCAGTACTTC
CSALPGLATYEQYF
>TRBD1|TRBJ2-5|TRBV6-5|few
TGTGCCAGCAGTTTCGACAGGGGAGAGACCCAGTACTTC
CASSFDRGETQYF
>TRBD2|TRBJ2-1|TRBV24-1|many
TGTGCCACCAGTGATTGGGGGGGTTCTAACAATGAGCAGTTCTTC
CATSDWGGSNNEQFF
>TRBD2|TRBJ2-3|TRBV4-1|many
TGCGCCAGCAGCCTAACTCTAGCGGCTCGCACAGATACGCAGTATTTT
CASSLTLAARTDTQYF
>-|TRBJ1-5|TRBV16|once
TGTGCCAGCAGCCCGGGGGGTTTTAACCAGCCCCAGCATTTT
CASSPGGFNQPQHF
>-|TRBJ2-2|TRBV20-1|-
TGCAGGGTAGAAGGGAACACCGGGGAGCTGTTTTTT
CRVEGNTGELFF
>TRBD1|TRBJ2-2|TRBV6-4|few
TGTGCCAGCAGTGACTCGACAGGGGCGACCGGGGAGCTGTTTTTT
CASSDSTGATGELFF
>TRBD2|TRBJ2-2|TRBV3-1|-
TGTGCCAGCAGCCGCTCGACTAGCGGGAGGGGCACCGGGGAGCTGTTTTTT
CASSRSTSGRGTGELFF
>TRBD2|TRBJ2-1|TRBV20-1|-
TGCAGTGCTACCCCAGGACTAGCGGACCCTACCGGGAAGTTCTTC
CSATPGLADPTGKFF
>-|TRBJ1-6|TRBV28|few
TGTGCCAGCAGTCCACCCTCCGGACAGCAGAATTCACCCCTCCACTTT
CASSPPSGQQNSPLHF
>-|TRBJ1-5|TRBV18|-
TGTGCCAGCTCACCATCGGGCAATCAGCCCCAGCATTTT
CASSPSGNQPQHF
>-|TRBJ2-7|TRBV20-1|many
TGCAGTGCTAAAGGGGGTCCCTACGAGCAGTACTTC
CSAKGGPYEQYF